This T cell receptor beta chain was captured by sequencing in a study of blood T cell repertoires in COVID-19 (dated by TCRdb to 2019 to 2021). A note on the overall study: Samples covering the acute and convalescent phases of COVID-19 were provided by collaborators in the United States, Italy and Spain. The prospective study material was composed of cDNA or gDNA derived from T cells, B-cell-depleted T cells, or PBMCs. Sample metadata almost always included a de-identified subject ID, COVID-19 status, age in years and sex. The samples were drawn from the first 160 participants of the ongoing ImmuneRACE study and from 950 to 1,500 subjects provided by 6 global collaborators. The dataset comprised deeply sampled blood TCRbeta repertoires from subjects exposed to, actively infected with, or recovered from COVID-19. The repertoires were made available in a free public database intended to serve as a resource for research on the immune response to SARS-CoV-2. Where HLA class I and class II types were available, the types were taken from metadata supplied by the sample provider, not from assay-based typing. Points the paper makes about the study in general: How much clinical and demographic metadata was included differed by source and by participant, and the metadata was provided uncurated.

The collaborating institutions used their own protocols to collect whole blood in K2EDTA tubes. For TCRbeta analysis, collaborators shipped samples in one of three forms: frozen whole blood, isolated PBMCs, or DNA extracted from either of those sample types. Here V drops 1 base and J drops 2 bases, and the junction holds 5 bases not matched to any gene. The CDR3 goes from the cysteine to the phenylalanine over 16 residues. The CDR3 DNA has 48 bases and is translated from base 1. Based on the germline V gene, the CDR1 and CDR2 sequences are SGDLS and YYNGEE. A note on this clone: The target of this receptor is not known. No per-base quality is available; no much larger clone lies one base away.

TCRbeta CDR3 regions were amplified from genomic DNA by means of the immunoSEQ Assay, a bias-controlled multiplex PCR. For the original study's pipeline: The number of nucleated cells in each sample was estimated by amplification of reference gene primers within the assay. To quantify the absolute abundance of each unique TCRbeta CDR3 rearrangement, sequence reads were collapsed and filtered. For each sample, productive Simpson clonality was calculated by taking the square root of Simpson's diversity index across productive rearrangements. The source is immuneACCESS, and TCRdb retained only in-frame sequences with V and J called. Part of the clones is not carried over; for the studies checked, unresolved V genes explain less than half of this, and the remainder is unexplained. The V and J calls and clone size are taken from that table; D and trimming were inferred from the DNA. Across this sample there are 150,000 to 200,000 clones, with roughly 88% seen only once. Together, the top ten hold 9.8% of the sample.

This clonotype was sampled from a woman older than 75 with acute or convalescent COVID-19. The V gene is TRBV9 and the J gene is TRBJ2-2; 7 middle bases align to TRBD1. Sample: peripheral blood. At the DNA level, the sequence is TGTGCCAGCAGCGTAAGGGGGCGACACAACACCGGGGAGCTGTTTTTT. This sequence encodes CASSVRGRHNTGELFF.